This TCR beta chain came from a study of T-cell memory formation after mild COVID-19 (dated by TCRdb to the early 2020s). Study-wide context: TCR sequence clusters from the two donors were found to be largely donor specific. T-cell clones expanding and contracting after mild COVID-19 in two donors were tracked by longitudinal TCRalpha and TCRbeta repertoire sequencing. Two young, previously healthy adult volunteers, one female and one male, were included in the cohort.

Ficoll-Paque density gradient centrifugation was used to isolate PBMCs. As concerns this clonotype: No cognate antigen has been identified for it. The sample holds no much larger clone one base away, and base qualities are not on file.

Results the study describes overall, beyond this receptor: The study included only two mild cases, and larger cohorts that include severe cases with pre-infection samples were judged to be necessary. Some responding clones were found in pre-infection memory, which suggests that pre-existing cross-reactive memory T cells took part in the SARS-CoV-2 response. The second-wave clones that peaked on day 37 were not confirmed to be SARS-CoV-2 specific. Contracting CD4+ clones were found mainly in CM and EM memory subsets, while CD8+ clones were enriched in EMRA. Balanced CD4/CD8 phenotypes were observed for clones contracting from day 15 to 85, whereas a bias towards CD4+ was observed for a second wave of clones expanding from day 15 to 37.

From its cysteine to its phenylalanine, the CDR3 spans 13 amino acids. The read is trimmed to its CDR3 DNA, 39 bases read in frame from base 1. Trimming accounts for 5 bases at V and 7 bases at J, while the number of junction bases matched to no gene is 7. CDR1 and CDR2, per the germline V gene, are SGHTA and FQGNSA. Instrument on record: Illumina NovaSeq 6000. cDNA libraries for TCRalpha and TCRbeta were prepared by 5'RACE using constant-segment primers, with sample barcodes and unique molecular identifiers added. RNA was extracted from every sample with Trizol reagent. Library amplification was performed in two PCR steps, and a second sample barcode and Illumina TruSeq adapters were introduced in the second step. The libraries were sequenced on an Illumina NovaSeq using 2 x 150 bp paired-end reads. As for the authors' bioinformatics: The reads were demultiplexed and collapsed into UMI-guided consensus sequences using migec v1.2.7. Using mixcr v2.1.11, the UMI consensuses were aligned to TRA and TRB V and J templates and assembled into clonotypes. A clonotype was counted as expanded or contracted only if both edgeR and NoisET called the change significant, with noise models trained on biological replicates. For edgeR calls, the cutoffs were a false discovery rate-adjusted p below 0.01 and a log2 fold-change threshold of 1. As an exploratory analysis of dynamics, max-normalized trajectories of the 1000 most abundant clonotypes were examined with PCA combined with hierarchical clustering. Separately sequenced CD4+ and CD8+ repertoires were used to assign a CD4 or CD8 phenotype to each responding clone. TCRdb ran its own pipeline on the public reads, namely fastp trimming at Q25 and MiXCR clone calling, and kept in-frame beta chains. Records with the same CDR3 protein are collapsed into one entry carrying the most frequent genes and DNA. The V and J calls and clone size come from TCRdb's table, not from the authors' own analysis. Here the sample has about 560,000 distinct CDR3 sequences; 15% to 20% occur a single time. The leading ten clones occupy 8.1% of the sample.

The chain employs TRBV7-2 and TRBJ1-1; TRBD1 fits 7 bases in the junction. The source material was PBMCs or a T cell subset sorted from them (not recorded which). This receptor was obtained from an adult woman who had mild COVID-19 (a few samples of this study predate the infection). The sample titles of this study are shuffled in the database, so cell type and time point are left out; the donor was told from shared clones. The CDR3 corresponds to CASSPRGQLEAFF. DNA sequence: TGTGCCAGCAGCCCTCGGGGACAGCTTGAAGCTTTCTTT. Reference TRBV7-2 and TRBJ1-1 proteins supply the regions before and after the CDR3; the full variable domain is: GAGVSQSPSNKVTEKGKDVELRCDPISGHTALYWYRQSLGQGLEFLIYFQGNSAPDKSGLPSDRFSAERTGGSVSTLTIQRTQQEDSAVYLCASSPRGQLEAFFGQGTRLTVV.